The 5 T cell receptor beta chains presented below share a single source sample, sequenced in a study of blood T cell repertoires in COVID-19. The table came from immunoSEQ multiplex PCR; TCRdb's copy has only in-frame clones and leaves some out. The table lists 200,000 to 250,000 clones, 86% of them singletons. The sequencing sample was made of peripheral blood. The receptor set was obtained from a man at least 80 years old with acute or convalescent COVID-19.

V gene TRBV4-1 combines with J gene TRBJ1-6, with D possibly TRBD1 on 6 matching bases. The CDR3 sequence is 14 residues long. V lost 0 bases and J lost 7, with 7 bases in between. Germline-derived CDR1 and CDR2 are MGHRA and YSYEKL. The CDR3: CASSQDRGNSPLHF. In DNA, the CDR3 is TGCGCCAGCAGCCAAGACAGGGGAAATTCACCCCTCCACTTT.

The CDR3 loop is CASSASGGNYNEQFF. In DNA form, the CDR3 reads TGTGCCAGCAGTGCTAGCGGGGGGAATTACAATGAGCAGTTCTTC. The V gene is TRBV27, the J gene TRBJ2-1, with TRBD2 matching 11 bases. The CDR3 contains 15 residues. Germline loops: CDR1 MNHEY, CDR2 SMNVEV (reference sequence). V shed 5 bases, J shed 4 bases, and the junction held 4 bases outside the gene matches.

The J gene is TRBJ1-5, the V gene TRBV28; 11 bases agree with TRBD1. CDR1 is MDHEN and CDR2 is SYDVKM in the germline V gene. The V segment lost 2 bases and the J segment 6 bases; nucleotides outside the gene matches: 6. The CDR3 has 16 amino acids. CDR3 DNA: TGTGCCAGCAGTTTAAGGACAGGGGGCGGGTTTCAGCCCCAGCATTTT. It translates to CASSLRTGGGFQPQHF.

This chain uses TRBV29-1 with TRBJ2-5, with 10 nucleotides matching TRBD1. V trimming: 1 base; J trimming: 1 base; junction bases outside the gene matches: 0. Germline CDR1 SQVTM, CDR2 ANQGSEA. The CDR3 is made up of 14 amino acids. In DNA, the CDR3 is TGCAGCGTTGAAGGGACAGGGGGCCAAGAGACCCAGTACTTC. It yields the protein CSVEGTGGQETQYF.

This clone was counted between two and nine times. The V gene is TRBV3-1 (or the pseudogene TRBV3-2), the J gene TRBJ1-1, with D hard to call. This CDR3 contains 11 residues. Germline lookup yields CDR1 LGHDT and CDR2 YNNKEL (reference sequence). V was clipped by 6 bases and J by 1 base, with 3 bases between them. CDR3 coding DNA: TGTGCCAGCAGGGCGAACACTGAAGCTTTCTTT. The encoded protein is CASRANTEAFF.